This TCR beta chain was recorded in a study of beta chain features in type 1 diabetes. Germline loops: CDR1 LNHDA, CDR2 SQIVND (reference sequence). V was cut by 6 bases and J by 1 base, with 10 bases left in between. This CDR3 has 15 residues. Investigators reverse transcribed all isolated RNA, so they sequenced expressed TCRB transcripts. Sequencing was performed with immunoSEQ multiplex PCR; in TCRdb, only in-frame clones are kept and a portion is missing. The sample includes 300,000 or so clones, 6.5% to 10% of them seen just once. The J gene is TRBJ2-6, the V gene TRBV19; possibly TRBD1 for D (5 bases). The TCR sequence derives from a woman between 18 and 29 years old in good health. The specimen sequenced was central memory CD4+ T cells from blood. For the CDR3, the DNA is TGTGCCAGTAGAAAGTCAGGGTCTGGGGCCAACGTCCTGACTTTC. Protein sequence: CASRKSGSGANVLTF.